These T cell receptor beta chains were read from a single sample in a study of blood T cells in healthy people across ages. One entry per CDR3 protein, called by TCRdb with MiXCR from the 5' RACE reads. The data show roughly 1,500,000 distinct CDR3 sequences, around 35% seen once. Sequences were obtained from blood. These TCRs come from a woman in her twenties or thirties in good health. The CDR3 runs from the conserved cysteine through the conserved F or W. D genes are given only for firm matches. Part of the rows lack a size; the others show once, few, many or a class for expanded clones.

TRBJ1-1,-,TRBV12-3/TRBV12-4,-,TGTGCCAGCAGTTTAGCGAATTCAGGGTGGGCTGAAGCTTTCTTT,CASSLANSGWAEAFF
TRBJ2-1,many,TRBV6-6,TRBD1,TGTGCCAGCAGTTACTCGAGCCAGGGGGCATACAATGAGCAGTTCTTC,CASSYSSQGAYNEQFF
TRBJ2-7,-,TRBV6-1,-,TGTGCCAGCAGGAAAGGCCCGAGAGACGAGCAGTACTTC,CASRKGPRDEQYF
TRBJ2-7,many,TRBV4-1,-,TGCGCCAGCAGCCAAGATAGAGCAGGTGGAGGTGGCGAGCAGTACTTC,CASSQDRAGGGGEQYF
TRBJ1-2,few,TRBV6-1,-,TGTGCCGCGAATCCCGGGCCCTATGGCTACACCTTC,CAANPGPYGYTF
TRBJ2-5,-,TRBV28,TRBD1,TGTGCCAGCAGTTTGCCCCTCAGGGGGCTTCAAGAGACCCAGTACTTC,CASSLPLRGLQETQYF
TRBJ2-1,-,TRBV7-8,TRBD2,TGTGCCAGCAGCTTCTCTAGCGGGGGGGCCTCCTACAATGAGCAGTTCTTC,CASSFSSGGASYNEQFF
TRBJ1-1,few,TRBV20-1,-,TGCAGTGTTTTCCAGCAAGGGTACACTGAAGCTTTCTTT,CSVFQQGYTEAFF
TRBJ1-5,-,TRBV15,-,TGTGCCACCAGCAGAGATTCGTCCCCCCAGCATTTT,CATSRDSSPQHF
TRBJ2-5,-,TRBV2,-,TGTGCCAGCAACCTACAGGATCCCGAAACCCAGTACTTC,CASNLQDPETQYF
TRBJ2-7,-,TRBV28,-,TGTGCCACCGGAGGCGTAGCGGAGAGCTCCTACGAGCAGTACTTC,CATGGVAESSYEQYF
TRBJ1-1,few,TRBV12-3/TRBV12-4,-,TGTGCCAGCAGTTTAGAGGGGGGTAACACTGAAGTTTTCTTT,CASSLEGGNTEVFF